This T cell receptor (beta chain) was retrieved from a study of shared clonotypes between healthy human individuals. Study-wide results and caveats: Generally, estimated richness proved larger in naive subsets than it did in memory subsets.

Generated by immunoSEQ multiplex PCR, the TCRdb table keeps only in-frame clones and is missing some. The table includes some 690,000 clones, roughly 88% detected once. Worth noting for this clone: Its antigen is currently unknown.

The specimen sequenced was memory CD8+ T cells from PBMCs. The subset here: CD45RO+ cells pooled with CCR7-negative TemRA cells. This sequence was found in a man younger than 30 in good health. Some clones in this sample may be carry-over from other donors' samples.

The CDR3 coding sequence is TGCGCCAGCTCAGGCAAGATCGGATGGGAAAAACTGTTTTTT. It codes for CASSGKIGWEKLFF. This chain connects TRBV4-1 to TRBJ1-4; D gene ambiguous. The CDR3 runs to 14 residues. Germline V gene sequence: CDR1 MGHRA, CDR2 YSYEKL. Trimming cost V 8 bases and J 8 bases, with 18 bases left between them.